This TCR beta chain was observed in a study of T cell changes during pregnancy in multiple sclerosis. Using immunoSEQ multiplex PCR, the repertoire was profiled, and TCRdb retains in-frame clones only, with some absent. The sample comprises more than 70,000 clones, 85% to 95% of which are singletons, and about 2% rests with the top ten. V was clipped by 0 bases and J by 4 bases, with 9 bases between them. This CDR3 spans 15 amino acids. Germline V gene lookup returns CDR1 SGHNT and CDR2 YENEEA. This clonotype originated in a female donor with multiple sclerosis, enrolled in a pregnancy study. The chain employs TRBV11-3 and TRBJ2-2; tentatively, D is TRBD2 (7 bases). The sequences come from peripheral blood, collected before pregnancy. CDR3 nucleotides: TGTGCCAGCAGCTTAGAGGGAGGGGGCACCGGGGAGCTGTTTTTT. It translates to CASSLEGGGTGELFF.